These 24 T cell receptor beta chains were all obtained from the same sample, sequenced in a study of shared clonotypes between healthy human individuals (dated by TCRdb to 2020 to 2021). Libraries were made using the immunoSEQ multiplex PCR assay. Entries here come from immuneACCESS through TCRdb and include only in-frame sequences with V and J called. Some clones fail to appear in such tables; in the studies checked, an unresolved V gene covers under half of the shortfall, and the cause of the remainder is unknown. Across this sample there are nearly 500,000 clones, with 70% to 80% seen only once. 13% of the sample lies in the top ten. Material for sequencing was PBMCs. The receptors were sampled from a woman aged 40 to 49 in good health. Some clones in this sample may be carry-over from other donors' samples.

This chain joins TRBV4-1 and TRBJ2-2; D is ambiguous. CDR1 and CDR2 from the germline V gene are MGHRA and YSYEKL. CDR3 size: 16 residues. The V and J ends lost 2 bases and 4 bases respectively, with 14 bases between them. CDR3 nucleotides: TGCGCCAGCAGCCAACTAGATATCGTAAGCACCGGGGAGCTGTTTTTT. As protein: CASSQLDIVSTGELFF.

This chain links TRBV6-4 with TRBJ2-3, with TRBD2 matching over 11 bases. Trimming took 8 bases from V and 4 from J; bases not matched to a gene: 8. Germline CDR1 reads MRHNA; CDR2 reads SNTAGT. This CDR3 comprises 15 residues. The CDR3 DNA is TGTGCCAGCTCCCTCGGGACTAGCGGACCAGATACGCAGTATTTT. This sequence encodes CASSLGTSGPDTQYF.

DNA for the CDR3: TGCGCCAGCAGCCCTACAGGGGTCGACAATCAGCCCCAGCATTTT. It translates to CASSPTGVDNQPQHF. This chain joins TRBV5-1 and TRBJ1-5; 7 positions agree with TRBD1. J gave up 3 bases and V 4 bases, and 7 bases lay outside the gene matches. The length of the CDR3 is 15 residues. Germline V gives CDR1 SGHRS, CDR2 YFSETQ.

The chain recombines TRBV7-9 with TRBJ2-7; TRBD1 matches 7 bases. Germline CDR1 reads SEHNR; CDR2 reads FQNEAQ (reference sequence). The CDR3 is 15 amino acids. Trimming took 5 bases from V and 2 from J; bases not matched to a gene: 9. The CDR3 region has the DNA TGTGCCAGCAGCCCTAGAACCGGGACAGCCTACGAGCAGTACTTC. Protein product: CASSPRTGTAYEQYF.

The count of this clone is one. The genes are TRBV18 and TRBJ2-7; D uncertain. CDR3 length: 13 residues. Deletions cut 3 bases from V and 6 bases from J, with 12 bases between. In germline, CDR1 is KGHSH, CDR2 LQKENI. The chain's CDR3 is CASSPTPPGEQYF. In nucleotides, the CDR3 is TGTGCCAGCTCACCGACACCGCCGGGCGAGCAGTACTTC.

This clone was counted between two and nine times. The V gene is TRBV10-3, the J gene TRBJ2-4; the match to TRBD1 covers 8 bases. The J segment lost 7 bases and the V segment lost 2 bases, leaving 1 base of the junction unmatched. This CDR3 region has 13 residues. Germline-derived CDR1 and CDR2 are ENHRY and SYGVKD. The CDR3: CAISEGTGNIQYF. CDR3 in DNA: TGTGCCATCAGTGAGGGGACAGGTAACATTCAGTACTTC.

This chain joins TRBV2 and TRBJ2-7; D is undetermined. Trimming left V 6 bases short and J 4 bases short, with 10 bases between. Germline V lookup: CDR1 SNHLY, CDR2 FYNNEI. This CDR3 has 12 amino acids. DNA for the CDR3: TGTGCCAGCAGCAGGCAGATTTACGAGCAGTACTTC. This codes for CASSRQIYEQYF.

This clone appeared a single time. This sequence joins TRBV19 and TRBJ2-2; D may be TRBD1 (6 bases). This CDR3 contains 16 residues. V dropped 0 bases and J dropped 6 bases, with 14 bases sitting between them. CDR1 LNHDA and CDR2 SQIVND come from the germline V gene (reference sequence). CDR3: CASSIDPAPGAGELFF. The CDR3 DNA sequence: TGTGCCAGTAGTATAGATCCCGCTCCAGGGGCCGGGGAGCTGTTTTTT.

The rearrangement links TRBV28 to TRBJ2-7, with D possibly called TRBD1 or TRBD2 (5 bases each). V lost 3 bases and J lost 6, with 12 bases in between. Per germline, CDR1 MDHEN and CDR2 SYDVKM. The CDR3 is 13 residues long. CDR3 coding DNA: TGTGCCAGCAGTTTGACCAGGGCGGGCGAGCAGTACTTC. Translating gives CASSLTRAGEQYF.

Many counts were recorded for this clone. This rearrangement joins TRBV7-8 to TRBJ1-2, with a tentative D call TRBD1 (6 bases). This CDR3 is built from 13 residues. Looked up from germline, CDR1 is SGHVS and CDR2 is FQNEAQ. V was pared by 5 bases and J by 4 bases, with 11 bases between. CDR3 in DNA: TGTGCCAGCAGCCCGGACAGAAGCTATGGCTACACCTTC. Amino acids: CASSPDRSYGYTF. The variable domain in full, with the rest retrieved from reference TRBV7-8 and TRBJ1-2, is GAGVSQSPRYKVAKRGQDVALRCDPISGHVSLFWYQQALGQGPEFLTYFQNEAQLDKSGLPSDRFFAERPEGSVSTLKIQRTQQEDSAVYLCASSPDRSYGYTFGSGTRLTVV.

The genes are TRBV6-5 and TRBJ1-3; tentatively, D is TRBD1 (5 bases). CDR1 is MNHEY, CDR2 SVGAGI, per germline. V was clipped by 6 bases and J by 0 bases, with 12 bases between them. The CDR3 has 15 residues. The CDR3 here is CASSPDMSSGNTIYF. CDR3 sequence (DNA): TGTGCCAGCAGCCCGGACATGAGCTCTGGAAACACCATATATTTT.

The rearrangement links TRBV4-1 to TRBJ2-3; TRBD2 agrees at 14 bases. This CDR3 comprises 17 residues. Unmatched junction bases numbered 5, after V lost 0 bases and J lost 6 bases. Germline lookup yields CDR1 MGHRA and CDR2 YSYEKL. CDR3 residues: CASSQEGTSGSRDTQYF. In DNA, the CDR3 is TGCGCCAGCAGCCAAGAAGGGACTAGCGGGAGCAGGGATACGCAGTATTTT.

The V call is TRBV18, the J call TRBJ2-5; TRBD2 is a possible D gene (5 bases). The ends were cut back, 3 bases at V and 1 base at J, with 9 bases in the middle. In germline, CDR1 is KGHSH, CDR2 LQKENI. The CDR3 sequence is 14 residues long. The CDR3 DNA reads TGTGCCAGCTCACCTGGACTCCTCCAAGAGACCCAGTACTTC. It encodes CASSPGLLQETQYF. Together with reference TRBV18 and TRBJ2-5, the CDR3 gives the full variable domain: NAGVMQNPRHLVRRRGQEARLRCSPMKGHSHVYWYRQLPEEGLKFMVYLQKENIIDESGMPKERFSAEFPKEGPSILRIQQVVRGDSAAYFCASSPGLLQETQYFGPGTRLLVL.

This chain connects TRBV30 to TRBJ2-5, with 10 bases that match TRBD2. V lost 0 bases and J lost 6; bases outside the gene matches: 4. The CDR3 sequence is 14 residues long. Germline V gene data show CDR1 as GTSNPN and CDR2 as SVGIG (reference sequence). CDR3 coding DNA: TGTGCCTGGAGTGTGGCTAGCGGGAGACAGACCCAGTACTTC. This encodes CAWSVASGRQTQYF.

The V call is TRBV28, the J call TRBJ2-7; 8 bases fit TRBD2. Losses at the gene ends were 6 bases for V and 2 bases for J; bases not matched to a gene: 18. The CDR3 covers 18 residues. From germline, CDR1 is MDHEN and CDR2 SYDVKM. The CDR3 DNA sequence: TGTGCCAGCAGACTTATGCCGGGGGGGGCGCGGAAACCCTACGAGCAGTACTTC. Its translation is CASRLMPGGARKPYEQYF.

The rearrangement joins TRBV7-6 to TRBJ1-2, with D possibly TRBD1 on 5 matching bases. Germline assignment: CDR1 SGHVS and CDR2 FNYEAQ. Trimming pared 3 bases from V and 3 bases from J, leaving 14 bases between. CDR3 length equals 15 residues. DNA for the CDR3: TGTGCCAGCAGCTTCGGACAACCTGGCGACTATGGCTACACCTTC. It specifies CASSFGQPGDYGYTF.

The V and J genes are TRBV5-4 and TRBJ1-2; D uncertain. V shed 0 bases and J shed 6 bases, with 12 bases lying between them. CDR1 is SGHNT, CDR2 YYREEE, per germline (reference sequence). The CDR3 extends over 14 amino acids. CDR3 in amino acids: CASSLAGVRNGYTF. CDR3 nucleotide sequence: TGTGCCAGCAGCTTGGCCGGGGTCCGGAATGGCTACACCTTC.

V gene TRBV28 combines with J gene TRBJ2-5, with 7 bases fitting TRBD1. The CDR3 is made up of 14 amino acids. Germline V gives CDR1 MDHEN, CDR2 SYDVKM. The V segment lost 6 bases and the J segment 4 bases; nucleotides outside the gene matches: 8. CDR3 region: CASRTGKKLETQYF. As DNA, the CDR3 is TGTGCCAGCAGGACAGGGAAGAAGTTAGAGACCCAGTACTTC.

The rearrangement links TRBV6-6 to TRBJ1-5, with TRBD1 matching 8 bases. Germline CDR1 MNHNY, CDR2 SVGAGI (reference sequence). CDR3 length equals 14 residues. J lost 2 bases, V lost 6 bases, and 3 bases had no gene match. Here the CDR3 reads CASSLQGGNQPQHF. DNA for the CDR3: TGTGCCAGCAGCCTACAGGGGGGCAATCAGCCCCAGCATTTT.

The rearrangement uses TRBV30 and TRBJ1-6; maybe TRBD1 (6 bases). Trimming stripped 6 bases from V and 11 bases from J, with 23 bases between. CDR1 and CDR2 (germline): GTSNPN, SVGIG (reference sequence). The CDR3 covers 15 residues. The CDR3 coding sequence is TGTGCCTGCCCGTCCAGGGGAATTGGTGATCCACCCCTCCACTTT. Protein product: CACPSRGIGDPPLHF.

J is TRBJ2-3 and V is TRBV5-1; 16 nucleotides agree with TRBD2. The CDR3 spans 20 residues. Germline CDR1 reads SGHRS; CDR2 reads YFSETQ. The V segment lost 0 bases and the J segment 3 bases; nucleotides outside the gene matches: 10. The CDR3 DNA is TGCGCCAGCAGCTTGGTCTGGGGACTAGCGGGAGGGGGGCAAACAGATACGCAGTATTTT. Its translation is CASSLVWGLAGGGQTDTQYF.

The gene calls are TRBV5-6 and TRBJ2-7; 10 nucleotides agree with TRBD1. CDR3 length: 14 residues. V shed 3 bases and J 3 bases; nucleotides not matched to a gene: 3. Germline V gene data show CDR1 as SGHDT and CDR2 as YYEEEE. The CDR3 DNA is TGTGCCAGCAGCTACGGGACAGGGGTCTACGAGCAGTACTTC. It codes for CASSYGTGVYEQYF.

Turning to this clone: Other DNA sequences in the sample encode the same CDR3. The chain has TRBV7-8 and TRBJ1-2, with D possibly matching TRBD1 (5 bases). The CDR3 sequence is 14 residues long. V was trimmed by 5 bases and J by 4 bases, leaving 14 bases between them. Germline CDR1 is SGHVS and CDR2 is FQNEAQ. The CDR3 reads CASSPNRGGYGYTF. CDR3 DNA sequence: TGTGCCAGCAGCCCCAACCGCGGGGGCTATGGCTACACCTTC.

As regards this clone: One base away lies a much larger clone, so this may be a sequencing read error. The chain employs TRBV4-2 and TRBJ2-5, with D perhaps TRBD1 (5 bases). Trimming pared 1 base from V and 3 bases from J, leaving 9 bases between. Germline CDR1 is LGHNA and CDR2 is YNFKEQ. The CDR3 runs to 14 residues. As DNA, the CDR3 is TGTGCCAGCAGCCAAGGATTCAGGGAAGAGACCCAGTACTTC. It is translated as CASSQGFREETQYF.